Below, 24 T cell receptor beta chains from the same sample are listed, as sequenced in a study of spatial heterogeneity in lung cancer. Study-wide results and limits: The study found that expanded intratumoral alpha and beta TCR counts tracked tumor mutation counts.

Time point: sample taken at primary tumor resection. TCRdb called the 5' RACE reads again in MiXCR, with one record for every CDR3 protein. The data show some 20,000 distinct CDR3 sequences, more than 6.5% seen once. These receptors' targets are unknown. Sequencing was performed on lung tumor tissue, taken at surgery. These receptors were taken from a female donor with early-stage non-small cell lung cancer.

This clonotype was picked up many times. The chain couples TRBV20-1 to TRBJ1-4; tentatively, D is TRBD1 (6 bases). The CDR3 loop spans 17 amino acids. Germline V gene data show CDR1 as DFQATT and CDR2 as SNEGSKA (reference sequence). Deletions cut 4 bases from V and 4 bases from J, with 22 bases between. CDR3 in amino acids: CSANSPRTESRNEKLFF. The CDR3 DNA reads TGCAGTGCTAATTCTCCGCGGACAGAGTCTCGTAATGAAAAACTGTTTTTT.

This clonotype occurred many times. This chain connects TRBV7-2 to TRBJ1-1, with a tentative D call TRBD1 (5 bases). The CDR3 is 17 residues long. V lost 4 bases to trimming and J lost 4 bases, with 22 bases between them. The V gene's germline CDR1 is SGHTA and CDR2 FQGNSA. The CDR3 sequence is CASSSRAGAGYGTEAFF. The CDR3 DNA sequence: TGTGCCAGCAGCTCACGGGCCGGGGCCGGGTACGGCACTGAAGCTTTCTTT. The full variable domain, in which reference TRBV7-2 and TRBJ1-1 provide the parts outside the CDR3, is GAGVSQSPSNKVTEKGKDVELRCDPISGHTALYWYRQSLGQGLEFLIYFQGNSAPDKSGLPSDRFSAERTGGSVSTLTIQRTQQEDSAVYLCASSSRAGAGYGTEAFFGQGTRLTVV.

This clonotype showed up many times. This sequence joins TRBV2 and TRBJ2-7; D possibly corresponds to TRBD2 (5 bases). From germline, CDR1 is SNHLY and CDR2 FYNNEI. CDR3 length equals 14 residues. V dropped 6 bases and J dropped 3 bases, with 15 bases sitting between them. The DNA of the CDR3 is TGTGCCAGCAGGACGACGGGATTCGGCTACGAGCAGTACTTC. Its translation is CASRTTGFGYEQYF.

This clonotype was counted ten times or more. The chain joins TRBV6-1 to TRBJ1-3, with a tentative D call TRBD1 (6 bases). The V gene lost 4 bases and the J gene lost 4 bases, with 11 bases spanning the gap. This CDR3 region has 14 residues. Germline-derived CDR1 and CDR2 are MNHNS and SASEGT. CDR3 nucleotide sequence: TGTGCCAGCAGTGCTTCAGACAGGGGAAACACCATATATTTT. As protein: CASSASDRGNTIYF.

This clonotype was recorded many times. The chain uses TRBV5-1 and TRBJ2-7; D call uncertain. Germline V CDR1 and CDR2: SGHRS, YFSETQ. The CDR3 covers 14 residues. V lost 4 bases to trimming and J lost 0 bases, with 11 bases between them. CDR3 sequence (DNA): TGCGCCAGCAGCCCGGACCAATACTCCTACGAGCAGTACTTC. Translating gives CASSPDQYSYEQYF.

The chain has TRBV24-1 and TRBJ2-3; D possibly uses TRBD1 or TRBD2 (5 bases each). V was shortened by 5 bases and J by 3 bases, with 14 bases between the two germline ends. The CDR3 totals 15 residues. The germline V gene has CDR1 KGHDR and CDR2 SFDVKD. DNA for the CDR3: TGTGCCACCAGTGTCGCCGGGACCGCGACAGATACGCAGTATTTT. Encoded protein: CATSVAGTATDTQYF.

This clonotype was picked up many times. The V call is TRBV12-3 or TRBV12-4, the J call TRBJ2-2; TRBD1 aligns across 9 bases. Losses at the gene ends were 5 bases for V and 0 bases for J; bases not matched to a gene: 7. The CDR3 totals 17 residues. For the CDR3, the DNA is TGTGCCAGCAGTCCCCGGGACAGGGTCGCGAACACCGGGGAGCTGTTTTTT. Translating it yields CASSPRDRVANTGELFF.

This clonotype was counted many times. This chain uses TRBV29-1 with TRBJ2-7; perhaps TRBD1 as D (5 bases). The CDR3 is 14 amino acids. The germline V gene encodes CDR1 SQVTM and CDR2 ANQGSEA. The V end lost 5 bases, the J end lost 0 bases, and 14 bases lay between the germline ends. The DNA of the CDR3 is TGCAGCGTTCGACTCCAGGGATTCTCCTACGAGCAGTACTTC. It yields the protein CSVRLQGFSYEQYF.

This clonotype was seen repeatedly, ten times or more. The chain uses TRBV6-1 and TRBJ2-3; tentative D call: TRBD2 (6 bases). Trimming removed 6 bases from V and 5 bases from J, with 12 bases in between. This CDR3 comprises 13 residues. Germline V gives CDR1 MNHNS, CDR2 SASEGT. The CDR3 bases are TGTGCCAGCAGCCCGGACTATCGAGATACGCAGTATTTT. This codes for CASSPDYRDTQYF.

This clonotype was found many times. CDR3 in DNA: TGTGCCAGCACCTCAGCCACGGTTAGCACAGATACGCAGTATTTT. The encoded protein is CASTSATVSTDTQYF. The V gene is TRBV5-5, the J gene TRBJ2-3; D is uncertain. Trimming cost V 6 bases and J 0 bases, with 14 bases left between them. The CDR3 extends over 15 amino acids. From germline, CDR1 is SGHKS and CDR2 YYEKEE (reference sequence).

This clonotype was observed many times. The genes are TRBV5-1 and TRBJ2-1; 9 bases match TRBD1. Germline trimming cut 4 bases from V and 8 bases from J; bases unmatched to any gene: 10. The CDR3 is made up of 15 amino acids. Germline CDR1 is SGHRS and CDR2 is YFSETQ. The CDR3: CASSVGQGKGDEQFF. The CDR3 coding sequence is TGCGCCAGCAGCGTGGGACAGGGCAAGGGGGATGAGCAGTTCTTC. Complete variable domain (other parts from reference TRBV5-1 and TRBJ2-1): KAGVTQTPRYLIKTRGQQVTLSCSPISGHRSVSWYQQTPGQGLQFLFEYFSETQRNKGNFPGRFSGRQFSNSRSEMNVSTLELGDSALYLCASSVGQGKGDEQFFGPGTRLTVL.

The chain links TRBV12-3 or TRBV12-4 to TRBJ2-5; perhaps TRBD2 as D (6 bases). Trimming removed 5 bases from V and 5 bases from J, with 21 bases in between. The CDR3 is made up of 16 amino acids. The CDR3 region has the DNA TGTGCCAGCAGTCCATTTGGACTACCGGATTCCGAGACCCAGTACTTC. Translation gives CASSPFGLPDSETQYF.

The J gene is TRBJ1-5, the V gene TRBV4-2, with 8 bases that match TRBD1. V was clipped by 2 bases and J by 7 bases; unmatched bases: 4. The CDR3 loop spans 14 amino acids. Germline CDR1 LGHNA, CDR2 YNFKEQ. This CDR3 reads CASSQPGGRQPQHF. The CDR3 DNA follows: TGTGCCAGCAGCCAACCAGGGGGCAGGCAGCCCCAGCATTTT.

This clonotype appeared many times. J is TRBJ1-6 and V is TRBV28; a weak D match, TRBD1 (6 bases). From germline, CDR1 is MDHEN and CDR2 SYDVKM. The CDR3 loop spans 15 amino acids. Between the trimmed V and J ends, which lost 8 bases and 7 bases, there was a span of 18 bases. CDR3 protein: CASGQAGGRNSPLHF. CDR3 nucleotides: TGTGCCAGCGGACAAGCGGGGGGCAGGAATTCACCCCTCCACTTT. Looking up the rest from reference TRBV28 and TRBJ1-6 gives the full variable domain: DVKVTQSSRYLVKRTGEKVFLECVQDMDHENMFWYRQDPGLGLRLIYFSYDVKMKEKGDIPEGYSVSREKKERFSLILESASTNQTSMYLCASGQAGGRNSPLHFGNGTRLTVT.

A few counts support this clonotype. The rearrangement links TRBV28 to TRBJ2-1; no reliable D call. Trimming took off 2 bases at V and 4 bases at J, with 3 bases between the two ends. CDR1 and CDR2 from the germline V gene are MDHEN and SYDVKM. The CDR3 consists of 12 residues. The CDR3 protein is CASSLDYNEQFF. In nucleotides, the CDR3 is TGTGCCAGCAGTTTAGATTACAATGAGCAGTTCTTC.

The sample holds many counts of this clonotype. The chain couples TRBV20-1 to TRBJ1-1; a possible D gene is TRBD1 (6 bases). In germline, CDR1 is DFQATT, CDR2 SNEGSKA (reference sequence). Trimming left V 5 bases short and J 4 bases short, with 17 bases between. This CDR3 is 14 amino acids long. CDR3 region: CSAEGGTVGTEAFF. The CDR3 DNA is TGCAGTGCTGAGGGGGGAACGGTGGGCACTGAAGCTTTCTTT.

This clonotype was counted only a few times. The chain recombines TRBV5-6 with TRBJ2-5; 12 nucleotides align to TRBD2. The junction had 5 bases not matched to a gene; V was cut back by 3 bases and J by 5 bases. Germline V gene sequence: CDR1 SGHDT, CDR2 YYEEEE. The CDR3 contains 15 residues. CDR3 sequence: CASSSSGGARETQYF. The DNA for the CDR3 is TGTGCCAGCAGCTCTAGCGGGGGGGCCCGGGAGACCCAGTACTTC.

This clonotype was detected ten times or more. The V call is TRBV25-1, the J call TRBJ1-6; no clear D. V was shortened by 2 bases and J by 12 bases, with 11 bases between the two germline ends. The CDR3 length is 13 residues. Per germline, CDR1 MGHDK and CDR2 SYGVNS. The CDR3 is CASSEAAAKPLHF. The CDR3 region has the DNA TGTGCCAGCAGTGAAGCGGCAGCCAAACCCCTCCACTTT. The whole variable domain, remainder taken from reference TRBV25-1 and TRBJ1-6, is EADIYQTPRYLVIGTGKKITLECSQTMGHDKMYWYQQDPGMELHLIHYSYGVNSTEKGDLSSESTVSRIRTEHFPLTLESARPSHTSQYLCASSEAAAKPLHFGNGTRLTVT.

This clonotype was recorded many times. This chain joins TRBV2 and TRBJ1-5; D is ambiguous. This CDR3 comprises 13 residues. V shed 6 bases and J shed 5 bases, with 11 bases lying between them. CDR1 and CDR2 (germline): SNHLY, FYNNEI. CDR3 nucleotide sequence: TGTGCCAGCAGGCGCAAGGCCGATCAGCCCCAGCATTTT. Translated, it gives CASRRKADQPQHF.

Relative to its sample, this clonotype is medium-sized (0.01 to 0.1%). The chain joins TRBV10-3 to TRBJ1-5; D not resolved. The CDR3 runs 13 residues. Germline values: CDR1 ENHRY, CDR2 SYGVKD. The V gene lost 10 bases and the J gene lost 6 bases, with 16 bases spanning the gap. CDR3 sequence: CATAAGSGQPQHF. The CDR3 nucleotides are TGTGCCACCGCTGCGGGAAGCGGTCAGCCCCAGCATTTT.

In its sample, this clonotype was seen many times. The rearrangement uses TRBV10-3 and TRBJ1-6; D unclear. Trimming removed 3 bases at V and 6 bases at J, with 12 bases between. Germline CDR1 is ENHRY and CDR2 is SYGVKD. The CDR3 spans 15 residues. CDR3 region: CAISERRHCNSPLHF. The CDR3 bases are TGTGCCATCAGTGAACGCCGGCATTGTAATTCACCCCTCCACTTT.

This chain joins TRBV11-3 and TRBJ2-5; 8 bases map to TRBD2. The CDR3 is 15 residues long. The germline CDR1 and CDR2 sequences are SGHNT and YENEEA. Trimming cost V 0 bases and J 1 base; bases outside gene matches: 1. The DNA for the CDR3 is TGTGCCAGCAGCTTAGATGGGACTAGCCAAGAGACCCAGTACTTC. It is translated as CASSLDGTSQETQYF.

This clonotype showed up many times. This chain joins TRBV19 and TRBJ2-1, with TRBD2 as a possible D gene (6 bases). V lost 4 bases and J 10 bases, leaving 14 bases between the germline ends. The CDR3 loop spans 13 amino acids. In germline, CDR1 is LNHDA, CDR2 SQIVND (reference sequence). The CDR3 spells CASSTRFGGEQFF. The CDR3 region has the DNA TGTGCCAGTAGTACGCGGTTTGGAGGGGAGCAGTTCTTC.

The table lists this clonotype with many counts. The genes are TRBV12-5 and TRBJ1-1; D is perhaps TRBD1 (5 bases). Germline CDR1 is LGHNT and CDR2 is FRNRAP. The CDR3 extends over 12 amino acids. Trimming shortened V by 9 bases and J by 6 bases, and 14 bases separated the two germline ends. The CDR3, as DNA: TGTGCTAGCGGTACAGGATTATCTGAAGCTTTCTTT. Its protein is CASGTGLSEAFF.